This TCR beta chain was sequenced during a study of blood T cell repertoires in COVID-19. TCRdb's table, derived via immunoSEQ multiplex PCR, lists solely in-frame clones and lacks some. This table holds 200,000 to 250,000 clones, 70% to 85% found once. Trimming shortened V by 4 bases and J by 0 bases, and 11 bases separated the two germline ends. Germline loops: CDR1 SGHNT, CDR2 YYREEE (reference sequence). There are 14 residues in the CDR3. What was sequenced was PBMCs or T cells enriched from blood (not recorded which). The TCR sequence derives from a man in his forties who had recovered from COVID-19. This chain joins TRBV5-4 and TRBJ2-7; perhaps TRBD1 as D (5 bases). The CDR3 here is CASSRDRSSYEQYF. In nucleotides, the CDR3 is TGTGCCAGCAGCAGAGACAGATCCTCCTACGAGCAGTACTTC.